This TCR beta chain is from a study of blood T cell repertoires in COVID-19. Study at large: The samples span acute and convalescent COVID-19 from the United States, Italy and Spain.

Original processing methods: Amplification from reference gene primers served as the basis for estimated nucleated cell counts. Assay: immunoSEQ multiplex PCR; the TCRdb copy retains only in-frame clones and omits some. V and J calls and clone size are given by that table; D and trimming were obtained from the DNA. The table has approximately 20,000 clones, approximately 95% seen once. The germline V gene has CDR1 SNHLY and CDR2 FYNNEI. The CDR3 sequence is 15 residues long. J was trimmed by 6 bases and V by 6 bases; bases with no gene match: 11. The chain couples TRBV2 to TRBJ1-2; 9 bases agree with TRBD1. This receptor was taken from a woman aged 50 to 60 with active COVID-19. The sequenced sample consisted of peripheral blood. CDR3 DNA sequence: TGTGCCAGCAGACCGGACGTCGGGACAGGGCATGGCTACACCTTC. Translated, it gives CASRPDVGTGHGYTF.